A single sample is the source of the 32 T cell receptor beta chains below, sequenced in a study of early T cells in non-severe SARS-CoV-2 infection. Via MiXCR, TCRdb re-called the 5' RACE reads, giving one row per CDR3 protein. Of about 31,000 distinct CDR3 sequences listed, roughly 5.3% were seen once; the top ten hold around 23%. The material sequenced was whole blood. These receptors were collected from an adult who was a healthcare worker with PCR-confirmed SARS-CoV-2 infection or an uninfected control (not recorded which).

This clonotype was seen ten or more times. The chain recombines TRBV4-1 with TRBJ2-3; possibly TRBD2 for D (6 bases). Trimming took off 3 bases at V and 2 bases at J, with 12 bases between the two ends. Germline CDR1 MGHRA, CDR2 YSYEKL. The CDR3 totals 15 residues. This chain's CDR3 is CASSQSSGNTDTQYF. In nucleotides, the CDR3 is TGCGCCAGCAGCCAGAGTAGCGGTAACACAGATACGCAGTATTTT.

This clonotype was recorded at least ten times. This chain uses TRBV21-1 with TRBJ1-2. TRBV21-1 is classified as a pseudogene. The length of the CDR3 is 17 residues. CDR3 amino acids: CASSPNGLRAGDYGYTF. CDR3 coding DNA: TGTGCCAGCAGCCCTAACGGTCTCAGGGCCGGGGACTATGGCTACACCTTC.

V and J are TRBV18 and TRBJ1-1, with no clear D. Germline V gene lookup returns CDR1 KGHSH and CDR2 LQKENI. Deletions cut 4 bases from V and 0 bases from J, with 6 bases between. This CDR3 contains 13 residues. The CDR3 loop reads CASSLAMNTEAFF. The CDR3 bases are TGTGCCAGCTCACTCGCCATGAACACTGAAGCTTTCTTT.

This clonotype appeared many times. The chain is built from TRBV3-1 and TRBJ1-5; 9 positions match TRBD1. V lost 3 bases, J lost 6 bases, and 6 bases stayed unmatched. Germline CDR1 is LGHDT and CDR2 is YNNKEL (reference sequence). The CDR3 loop spans 15 amino acids. The CDR3 coding sequence is TGTGCCAGCAGCCACGGGACAGGGCAGGGTCAGCCCCAGCATTTT. Protein: CASSHGTGQGQPQHF.

This clonotype has ten or more counts. The chain employs TRBV2 and TRBJ2-1, with D uncertain. CDR3 size: 15 residues. The germline V and J ends were trimmed by 2 bases and 1 base, with 9 bases remaining between them. The germline V gene has CDR1 SNHLY and CDR2 FYNNEI. The chain's CDR3 is CASSELDESYNEQFF. The CDR3 DNA reads TGTGCCAGCAGTGAACTCGATGAATCCTACAATGAGCAGTTCTTC. Filled out from reference TRBV2 and TRBJ2-1, the complete variable domain reads EPEVTQTPSHQVTQMGQEVILRCVPISNHLYFYWYRQILGQKVEFLVSFYNNEISEKSEIFDDQFSVERPDGSNFTLKIRSTKLEDSAMYFCASSELDESYNEQFFGPGTRLTVL.

The CDR3 sequence: CASSWTTPTTLYTGELFF. CDR3 nucleotide sequence: TGCGCCAGCAGCTGGACTACCCCTACGACCCTCTACACCGGGGAGCTGTTTTTT. The genes are TRBV5-1 and TRBJ2-2; D is perhaps TRBD2 (6 bases). The length of the CDR3 is 18 residues. V was pared by 3 bases and J by 3 bases, with 21 bases between. Germline V lookup: CDR1 SGHRS, CDR2 YFSETQ.

There are a few counts of this clonotype. The CDR3 here is CASSREGSYGYTF. CDR3 nucleotide sequence: TGTGCCAGCAGCCGGGAAGGTAGCTATGGCTACACCTTC. The chain carries TRBV7-9 and TRBJ1-2; no reliable D call. Germline V gives CDR1 SEHNR, CDR2 FQNEAQ (reference sequence). The V gene lost 5 bases and the J gene lost 4 bases, with 11 bases spanning the gap. The CDR3 consists of 13 residues.

This clonotype was counted many times. The chain couples TRBV30 to TRBJ2-3; D is unresolved. Trimming removed 2 bases at V and 4 bases at J, with 7 bases between. The CDR3 covers 12 residues. CDR1 and CDR2 (germline): GTSNPN, SVGIG (reference sequence). For the CDR3, the DNA is TGTGCCTGGAGTAATGCGCCAGATACGCAGTATTTT. It yields the protein CAWSNAPDTQYF.

This clonotype appeared many times. The chain carries TRBV11-2 and TRBJ2-7; a possible D gene is TRBD1 (6 bases). Germline assignment: CDR1 SGHAT and CDR2 FQNNGV. Trimming shortened V by 4 bases and J by 3 bases, and 10 bases separated the two germline ends. This CDR3 has 13 amino acids. CDR3 amino acids: CASSSTGLYEQYF. DNA of the CDR3: TGTGCCAGCAGCTCGACAGGACTCTACGAGCAGTACTTC.

In its sample, this clonotype was seen many times. The rearrangement uses TRBV5-1 and TRBJ2-3; D not certain. This CDR3 comprises 15 residues. In germline, CDR1 is SGHRS, CDR2 YFSETQ. V lost 3 bases to trimming and J lost 2 bases, with 13 bases between them. The CDR3 DNA reads as TGCGCCAGCAGCTCATTGGGTCCTCTCACAGATACGCAGTATTTT. It encodes CASSSLGPLTDTQYF.

This clonotype was found a few times. This rearrangement joins TRBV20-1 to TRBJ2-3; D is unclear. Germline V gene lookup returns CDR1 DFQATT and CDR2 SNEGSKA (reference sequence). V was trimmed by 5 bases and J by 4 bases, leaving 13 bases between them. CDR3 length: 13 residues. The CDR3, as DNA: TGCAGTGCTCCCGTCGCGAATGCAGATACGCAGTATTTT. It codes for CSAPVANADTQYF.

Ten or more counts support this clonotype. V and J are TRBV30 and TRBJ2-1, with D maybe TRBD1 (6 bases). Trimming removed 5 bases at V and 0 bases at J, with 8 bases between. The germline CDR1 and CDR2 sequences are GTSNPN and SVGIG (reference sequence). CDR3 length: 13 residues. The CDR3 here is CAWGQNSYNEQFF. CDR3 coding DNA: TGTGCCTGGGGACAGAACTCCTACAATGAGCAGTTCTTC.

This clonotype was seen at least ten times. The gene calls are TRBV5-5 and TRBJ2-1; D might be TRBD1 or TRBD2, each matching 5 bases. Trimming stripped 2 bases from V and 10 bases from J, with 16 bases between. Germline V gene sequence: CDR1 SGHKS, CDR2 YYEKEE (reference sequence). This CDR3 has 14 amino acids. The DNA for the CDR3 is TGTGCCAGCAGCTTCGGATCCGGTGGGGGAGAGCAGTTCTTC. This sequence encodes CASSFGSGGGEQFF.

In its sample, this clonotype was seen many times. The chain couples TRBV7-6 to TRBJ1-4; no clear D gene. From germline, CDR1 is SGHVS and CDR2 FNYEAQ. The V end was cut by 1 base, the J end by 7 bases, with 7 bases between. CDR3 length: 13 amino acids. The CDR3 bases are TGTGCCAGCAGCTTAGGACTCGGTGAAAAACTGTTTTTT. It specifies CASSLGLGEKLFF. The full variable domain, rest sourced from reference TRBV7-6 and TRBJ1-4, is GAGVSQSPRYKVTKRGQDVALRCDPISGHVSLYWYRQALGQGPEFLTYFNYEAQQDKSGLPNDRFSAERPEGSISTLTIQRTEQRDSAMYRCASSLGLGEKLFFGSGTQLSVL.

This clonotype occurred a few times. J is TRBJ2-2 and V is TRBV5-1; D possibly corresponds to TRBD1 (5 bases). The V gene's germline CDR1 is SGHRS and CDR2 YFSETQ. V lost 5 bases, J lost 0 bases, and 8 bases lay in between. CDR3 length equals 14 residues. DNA for the CDR3: TGCGCCAGCAGGGGGCTAACGAACACCGGGGAGCTGTTTTTT. It is translated as CASRGLTNTGELFF.

This clonotype occurred many times. The chain combines TRBV2 with TRBJ2-7; D not resolved. The germline V and J ends were trimmed by 6 bases and 2 bases, with 11 bases remaining between them. CDR3 size: 13 residues. Germline lookup yields CDR1 SNHLY and CDR2 FYNNEI. In DNA, the CDR3 is TGTGCCAGCAGCGAACCCCAAACCTACGAGCAGTACTTC. It yields the protein CASSEPQTYEQYF.

V and J are TRBV19 and TRBJ2-7; D is perhaps TRBD1 (5 bases). The V and J ends lost 4 bases and 4 bases respectively, with 14 bases between them. The CDR3 covers 14 residues. From germline, CDR1 is LNHDA and CDR2 SQIVND (reference sequence). The CDR3 region is CASSRRRVPYEQYF. In nucleotides, the CDR3 is TGTGCCAGTAGTAGGCGCAGGGTGCCGTACGAGCAGTACTTC.

This clonotype was counted ten times or more. The chain has TRBV6-5 and TRBJ1-1; D call uncertain. Trimming took 0 bases from V and 5 from J, leaving 7 bases between them. The CDR3 extends over 13 amino acids. The germline gives CDR1 MNHEY, CDR2 SVGAGI. For the CDR3, the DNA is TGTGCCAGCAGTTACTCCCGTCTTACTGAAGCTTTCTTT. Translated, it gives CASSYSRLTEAFF.

This clonotype was seen only a few times. This rearrangement joins TRBV28 to TRBJ2-1; no definite D call. The CDR3 totals 12 residues. Germline CDR1 is MDHEN and CDR2 is SYDVKM. V was clipped by 2 bases and J by 7 bases, with 6 bases between them. CDR3 in DNA: TGTGCCAGCAGTTTAATACAGAATGAGCAGTTCTTC. Translating it yields CASSLIQNEQFF.

This clonotype was detected ten times or more. The V call is TRBV11-1, the J call TRBJ2-1; 9 bases agree with TRBD2. The CDR3 contains 17 residues. Germline values: CDR1 SGHAT, CDR2 FQDESV (reference sequence). Losses at the gene ends were 1 base for V and 4 bases for J; bases not matched to a gene: 8. This CDR3 is CASSLGGAGGIYNEQFF. CDR3 DNA: TGTGCCAGCAGCTTAGGAGGAGCGGGGGGTATTTACAATGAGCAGTTCTTC. The variable domain in full, with the rest retrieved from reference TRBV11-1 and TRBJ2-1, is EAEVAQSPRYKITEKSQAVAFWCDPISGHATLYWYRQILGQGPELLVQFQDESVVDDSQLPKDRFSAERLKGVDSTLKIQPAELGDSAMYLCASSLGGAGGIYNEQFFGPGTRLTVL.

The chain combines TRBV30 with TRBJ2-3; TRBD2 is a possible D gene (6 bases). The ends were cut back, 4 bases at V and 0 bases at J, with 8 bases in the middle. This CDR3 has 13 residues. Germline V gene lookup returns CDR1 GTSNPN and CDR2 SVGIG (reference sequence). CDR3 sequence reads: CAWTGTSTDTQYF. CDR3 sequence (DNA): TGTGCCTGGACCGGGACTAGCACAGATACGCAGTATTTT.

The chain combines TRBV12-3 or TRBV12-4 with TRBJ2-2; D gene ambiguous. The germline V and J ends were trimmed by 5 bases and 7 bases, with 14 bases remaining between them. There are 14 residues in the CDR3. The CDR3: CASSIGYDGGELFF. As DNA, the CDR3 is TGTGCCAGCAGTATAGGATATGACGGCGGGGAGCTGTTTTTT.

The chain combines TRBV11-2 with TRBJ2-2; no reliable D call. Germline CDR1 is SGHAT and CDR2 is FQNNGV. The germline V and J ends were trimmed by 3 bases and 3 bases, with 5 bases remaining between them. CDR3 length: 13 residues. CDR3 bases: TGTGCCAGCAGCTTGAGCGACACCGGGGAGCTGTTTTTT. This encodes CASSLSDTGELFF.

This clonotype was observed at least ten times. The rearrangement joins TRBV28 to TRBJ1-3; D is ambiguous. Trimming removed 8 bases from V and 0 bases from J, with 5 bases in between. The germline gives CDR1 MDHEN, CDR2 SYDVKM. This CDR3 is built from 12 residues. CDR3 residues: CASFHSGNTIYF. The CDR3 coding sequence is TGTGCCAGCTTCCACTCTGGAAACACCATATATTTT.

This clonotype was found a few times. The chain couples TRBV2 to TRBJ2-5, with 9 nucleotides matching TRBD2. The CDR3 is 15 amino acids. V lost 6 bases to trimming and J lost 5 bases; unmatched junction nucleotides: 10. CDR1 SNHLY and CDR2 FYNNEI come from the germline V gene. As DNA, the CDR3 is TGTGCCAGCAGGACTAGCGGAGTCCCCTTCGAGACCCAGTACTTC. Translation gives CASRTSGVPFETQYF. The entire variable domain, with the rest obtained from reference TRBV2 and TRBJ2-5, is as follows: EPEVTQTPSHQVTQMGQEVILRCVPISNHLYFYWYRQILGQKVEFLVSFYNNEISEKSEIFDDQFSVERPDGSNFTLKIRSTKLEDSAMYFCASRTSGVPFETQYFGPGTRLLVL.

This clonotype was seen repeatedly, ten times or more. The V gene is TRBV12-5, the J gene TRBJ1-1, with D uncertain. V was pared by 2 bases and J by 3 bases, with 4 bases between. Germline assignment: CDR1 LGHNT and CDR2 FRNRAP. This CDR3 contains 12 residues. This chain's CDR3 is CASGLPYTEAFF. The CDR3 nucleotides read TGTGCTAGTGGTTTGCCCTACACTGAAGCTTTCTTT.

This clonotype has a count of ten or more. The V call is TRBV18, the J call TRBJ1-4, with D perhaps TRBD1 (6 bases). The germline gives CDR1 KGHSH, CDR2 LQKENI. The CDR3 runs to 18 residues. The V and J ends lost 5 bases and 0 bases respectively, with 19 bases between them. Written as DNA, the CDR3 is TGTGCCAGCTCAGTAGACCCGGGGGCCTCCCCAACTAATGAAAAACTGTTTTTT. Translated, it gives CASSVDPGASPTNEKLFF.

The chain recombines TRBV5-4 with TRBJ2-3; the D gene is possibly TRBD2 (6 bases). The CDR3 has 14 residues. The germline V gene encodes CDR1 SGHNT and CDR2 YYREEE (reference sequence). V lost 4 bases, J lost 2 bases, and 11 bases lay in between. CDR3 sequence: CASSKGLVTDTQYF. The CDR3 DNA is TGTGCCAGCAGCAAGGGACTCGTCACAGATACGCAGTATTTT.

This clonotype was seen repeatedly, ten times or more. The chain uses TRBV11-2 and TRBJ2-1; 8 bases line up with TRBD2. In germline, CDR1 is SGHAT, CDR2 FQNNGV. The CDR3 spans 14 residues. After removal of 1 base from V and 6 bases from J, the junction contained 2 bases not matched to a gene. The CDR3 sequence: CASSLGSGSNEQFF. The CDR3 DNA is TGTGCCAGCAGCTTAGGGAGCGGGAGCAATGAGCAGTTCTTC.

This clonotype was counted ten times or more. This CDR3 is CASSTQGAGANVLTF. The CDR3 DNA reads as TGTGCCAGCAGCACGCAGGGTGCTGGGGCCAACGTCCTGACTTTC. The V call is TRBV11-2, the J call TRBJ2-6; D perhaps matches TRBD1 (5 bases). Germline V gene sequence: CDR1 SGHAT, CDR2 FQNNGV. This CDR3 is 15 amino acids long. Trimming stripped 5 bases from V and 2 bases from J, with 10 bases between.

This clonotype was picked up many times. The chain joins TRBV3-1 to TRBJ2-1; D uncertain. The length of the CDR3 is 12 residues. Germline V gene sequence: CDR1 LGHDT, CDR2 YNNKEL (reference sequence). The V end lost 5 bases, the J end lost 9 bases, and 11 bases lay between the germline ends. The DNA of the CDR3 is TGTGCCAGCAGCTCCAGTCGGAGTGAGCAGTTCTTC. Amino acids: CASSSSRSEQFF.

In its sample, this clonotype was seen many times. The V gene is TRBV2, the J gene TRBJ2-1; TRBD2 matches at 11 bases. J gave up 4 bases and V 2 bases, and 4 bases lay outside the gene matches. The CDR3 loop spans 16 amino acids. The germline CDR1 and CDR2 sequences are SNHLY and FYNNEI. In DNA, the CDR3 is TGTGCCAGCAGTGAATGGACTAGCGGGCTATACAATGAGCAGTTCTTC. It translates to CASSEWTSGLYNEQFF.